These T cell receptor beta chains were read from a single sample in a study of early T cells in non-severe SARS-CoV-2 infection. TCRdb analysed the 5' RACE reads with MiXCR anew, one entry per CDR3 protein. The data hold just over 95,000 distinct CDR3 sequences, with about 11% observed a single time. This sample comprised whole blood, obtained at baseline. Receptors originate from an adult who was a healthcare worker with PCR-confirmed SARS-CoV-2 infection or an uninfected control (not recorded which). CDR3s include the opening cysteine and the closing phenylalanine or tryptophan. Each record gives: V gene, clone size, J gene, D gene, CDR3 protein, CDR3 DNA. A D gene is named only where the DNA matches it firmly. The size field is filled for only some rows; it gives once, few, many or a size class.

TRBV7-9,few,TRBJ1-5,NA,CASSQGDQPQHF,TGTGCCAGCAGTCAAGGGGATCAGCCCCAGCATTTT
TRBV7-2,many,TRBJ2-4,TRBD1,CASSLTTGENIQYF,TGTGCCAGCAGCCTTACGACAGGGGAGAACATTCAGTACTTC
TRBV21-1,many,TRBJ2-2,NA,CASSKVAGRDTGELFF,TGTGCCAGCAGCAAAGTGGCAGGGAGAGACACCGGGGAGCTGTTTTTT
TRBV5-8,NA,TRBJ1-2,NA,CASTSGSNYGYTF,TGTGCCAGCACCTCAGGGTCTAACTATGGCTACACCTTC
TRBV7-2,NA,TRBJ2-1,TRBD2,CASSLAGGRFIDEQFF,TGTGCCAGCAGCTTAGCTGGCGGGAGGTTTATCGATGAGCAGTTCTTC
TRBV7-3,NA,TRBJ2-7,NA,CASSWAPDPSF,TGTGCCAGCAGCTGGGCCCCAGACCCCTCCTTC
TRBV10-2,NA,TRBJ2-5,TRBD2,CASSRSGRQETQYF,TGCGCCAGCAGCCGCAGCGGGAGACAAGAGACCCAGTACTTC
TRBV7-2,few,TRBJ2-2,NA,CASSLSGVSTGELFF,TGTGCCAGCAGCTTATCCGGGGTCTCCACCGGGGAGCTGTTTTTT
TRBV25-1,many,TRBJ2-3,NA,CASSEPVGDTQYF,TGTGCCAGCAGTGAACCCGTTGGAGATACGCAGTATTTT
TRBV6-6,NA,TRBJ2-1,TRBD2,CASSYGTSGYNEQFF,TGTGCCAGCAGTTACGGGACTAGCGGTTACAATGAGCAGTTCTTC
TRBV6-6,few,TRBJ2-7,NA,CASSYSRAYEQYF,TGTGCCAGCAGTTACTCAAGGGCCTACGAGCAGTACTTC
TRBV20-1,many,TRBJ2-3,TRBD2,CSARRLAGALSDTQYF,TGCAGTGCTAGGAGACTAGCGGGAGCACTTTCCGATACGCAGTATTTT
TRBV2,few,TRBJ2-3,NA,CASSAQWAPDTQYF,TGTGCCAGCAGTGCCCAGTGGGCCCCAGATACGCAGTATTTT
TRBV4-2,many,TRBJ2-1,NA,CASSHVDINEQFF,TGTGCCAGCAGCCACGTCGACATCAATGAGCAGTTCTTC
TRBV13,many,TRBJ2-2,NA,CASSPWPPGTGELFF,TGTGCCAGCAGCCCTTGGCCGCCAGGTACCGGGGAGCTGTTTTTT
TRBV12-3/TRBV12-4,many,TRBJ2-2,NA,CASSSWGTGELFF,TGTGCCAGCAGTTCGTGGGGCACCGGGGAGCTGTTTTTT
TRBV7-9,few,TRBJ2-3,NA,CASSSPTSPPTDTQYF,TGTGCCAGCAGCTCTCCAACTAGCCCCCCGACAGATACGCAGTATTTT
TRBV7-2,NA,TRBJ2-5,NA,CASSSNLRVWETQYF,TGTGCCAGCAGCTCAAACCTCAGGGTTTGGGAGACCCAGTACTTC
TRBV19,many,TRBJ2-3,TRBD2,CASSTGTSGRLTDTQYF,TGTGCCAGTAGCACCGGGACTAGCGGGAGGCTCACAGATACGCAGTATTTT
TRBV10-3,few,TRBJ2-7,TRBD2,CAISGKGTTAYEQYF,TGTGCCATCAGTGGAAAAGGGACTACAGCCTACGAGCAGTACTTC
TRBV5-1,many,TRBJ1-4,NA,CASRPPGSGEKLFF,TGCGCCAGCCGGCCGCCCGGGTCGGGGGAAAAACTGTTTTTT
TRBV29-1,few,TRBJ2-1,TRBD2,CSVSLAGGHNEQFF,TGCAGCGTTTCCCTAGCGGGGGGCCATAATGAGCAGTTCTTC
TRBV19,many,TRBJ2-1,NA,CASRLGQYNEQFF,TGTGCCAGTAGACTAGGCCAGTACAATGAGCAGTTCTTC
TRBV27,NA,TRBJ2-1,NA,CASSLSEGDADNEQFF,TGTGCCAGCAGTTTATCGGAGGGTGACGCGGACAATGAGCAGTTCTTC
TRBV10-2,NA,TRBJ2-3,NA,CASHQGRADTQYF,TGCGCCAGCCACCAGGGGAGGGCAGATACGCAGTATTTT
TRBV5-1,NA,TRBJ2-7,TRBD1,CASSLAPGTASYEQYF,TGCGCCAGCAGCTTGGCCCCCGGGACAGCCTCCTACGAGCAGTACTTC
TRBV12-3/TRBV12-4,many,TRBJ2-7,TRBD2,CASRGGRLLSYEQYF,TGTGCCAGCAGGGGCGGGAGACTGTTGTCCTACGAGCAGTACTTC
TRBV29-1,few,TRBJ2-1,NA,CSENTFHNEQFF,TGCAGCGAGAACACTTTCCACAATGAGCAGTTCTTC